One sample yielded the 2 T cell receptor beta chains listed below, sequenced in a study of response to subunit inactivated influenza vaccine. From the RT-PCR reads, TCRdb called clonotypes with MiXCR, one entry per CDR3 protein. Of some 800,000 distinct CDR3 sequences listed, 20% to 25% are singletons. Source: PBMCs from blood, taken around 5 days after vaccination. These receptors all come from a man aged 50-59 years who received an inactivated influenza vaccine.

This clonotype was counted only a few times. CDR3 sequence: CASTGGRGNTGELFF. DNA for the CDR3: TGTGCCAGCACCGGGGGCAGGGGCAACACCGGGGAGCTGTTTTTT. The gene calls are TRBV28 and TRBJ2-2; D possibly uses TRBD1 or TRBD2 (6 bases each). The CDR3 is 15 amino acids. Trimming removed 7 bases at V and 2 bases at J, with 14 bases between. The germline CDR1 and CDR2 sequences are MDHEN and SYDVKM.

This chain connects TRBV28 to TRBJ1-1; 8 nucleotides align to TRBD1. Trimming took 3 bases from V and 0 from J; bases not matched to a gene: 3. The CDR3 runs to 15 residues. CDR1 MDHEN and CDR2 SYDVKM come from the germline V gene. This CDR3 is CASSFWDRLNTEAFF. The CDR3 nucleotides are TGTGCCAGCAGTTTCTGGGACAGGCTGAACACTGAAGCTTTCTTT. Together with reference TRBV28 and TRBJ1-1, the CDR3 gives the full variable domain: DVKVTQSSRYLVKRTGEKVFLECVQDMDHENMFWYRQDPGLGLRLIYFSYDVKMKEKGDIPEGYSVSREKKERFSLILESASTNQTSMYLCASSFWDRLNTEAFFGQGTRLTVV.